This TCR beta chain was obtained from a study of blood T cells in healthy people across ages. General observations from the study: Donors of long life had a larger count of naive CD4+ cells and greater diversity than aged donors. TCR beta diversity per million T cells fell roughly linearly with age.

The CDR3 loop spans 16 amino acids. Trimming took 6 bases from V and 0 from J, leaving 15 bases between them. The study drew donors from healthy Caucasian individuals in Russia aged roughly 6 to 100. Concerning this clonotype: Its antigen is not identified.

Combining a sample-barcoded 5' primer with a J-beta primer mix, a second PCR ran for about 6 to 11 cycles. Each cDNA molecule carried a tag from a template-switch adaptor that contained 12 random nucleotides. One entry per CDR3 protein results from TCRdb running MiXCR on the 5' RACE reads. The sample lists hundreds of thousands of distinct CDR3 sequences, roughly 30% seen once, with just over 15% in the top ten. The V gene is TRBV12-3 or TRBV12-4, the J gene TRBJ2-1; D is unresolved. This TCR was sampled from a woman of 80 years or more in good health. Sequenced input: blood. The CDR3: CASSPGSLGSYNEQFF. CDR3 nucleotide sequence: TGTGCCAGCAGCCCGGGCTCCCTAGGCTCCTACAATGAGCAGTTCTTC.